What follows are 18 T cell receptor beta chains derived from one specimen sequenced in a study of blood T cell repertoires in COVID-19. Generated by immunoSEQ multiplex PCR, the TCRdb table keeps only in-frame clones and is missing some. The sample gives around 250,000 clones, approximately 90% of which show up once; 2% to 2.5% is in the top ten. The sequenced sample was peripheral blood. The receptors were gathered from a young man who had recovered from COVID-19.

J is TRBJ1-4 and V is TRBV5-1; D ambiguous. The length of the CDR3 is 15 residues. V was cut by 0 bases and J by 2 bases, with 8 bases left in between. In germline, CDR1 is SGHRS, CDR2 YFSETQ. The CDR3: CASSLGPFTNEKLFF. The CDR3 nucleotides read TGCGCCAGCAGCTTGGGGCCTTTTACTAATGAAAAACTGTTTTTT.

The chain is built from TRBV29-1 and TRBJ1-6; 7 bases align to TRBD1. The CDR3 length is 13 residues. With V trimmed by 6 bases and J by 7 bases, 6 bases remained unmatched. Germline values: CDR1 SQVTM, CDR2 ANQGSEA. Here the CDR3 reads CSVVTGTNSPLHF. For the CDR3, the DNA is TGCAGCGTAGTGACAGGGACGAATTCACCCCTCCACTTT.

The chain employs TRBV5-4 and TRBJ1-3, with D possibly TRBD1 on 6 matching bases. This CDR3 is 14 amino acids long. From germline, CDR1 is SGHNT and CDR2 YYREEE (reference sequence). V was shortened by 10 bases and J by 0 bases, with 14 bases between the two germline ends. CDR3 DNA sequence: TGTGCCCCCTTGGGGGGGCCCTCTGGAAACACCATATATTTT. Encoded protein: CAPLGGPSGNTIYF.

Turning to this clone: A read error may produce the germline difference seen at one junction end. This chain joins TRBV12-3 or TRBV12-4 and TRBJ1-2, with unresolved D. The CDR3 is made up of 13 amino acids. CDR3 in amino acids: CASRLDGYYGYTF. DNA for the CDR3: TGTGCCAGCAGATTAGACGGGTACTATGGCTACACCTTC.

The chain employs TRBV6-1 and TRBJ1-1, with TRBD1 as a possible D gene (6 bases). The CDR3 is 14 amino acids. The V and J ends lost 1 base and 5 bases respectively, with 11 bases between them. CDR1 and CDR2 from the germline V gene are MNHNS and SASEGT. The DNA of the CDR3 is TGTGCCAGCAGTGAAGGCAGGGGAGGGACTGAAGCTTTCTTT. Translated, it gives CASSEGRGGTEAFF.

The J gene is TRBJ1-1, the V gene TRBV10-3; D call uncertain. V lost 0 bases, J lost 3 bases, and 5 bases lay in between. The CDR3 loop spans 13 amino acids. CDR1 and CDR2 (germline): ENHRY, SYGVKD. The chain's CDR3 is CAISESAYTEAFF. In DNA form, the CDR3 reads TGTGCCATCAGTGAGTCGGCCTACACTGAAGCTTTCTTT.

J is TRBJ2-3 and V is TRBV5-4; TRBD2 is a possible D gene (5 bases). The CDR3 runs 15 residues. V was trimmed by 0 bases and J by 1 base, leaving 9 bases between them. Germline-derived CDR1 and CDR2 are SGHNT and YYREEE (reference sequence). CDR3 DNA sequence: TGTGCCAGCAGCTTGGATTTACTAGGCACAGATACGCAGTATTTT. Translated, it gives CASSLDLLGTDTQYF.

Only a few counts were recorded for this clone. V is TRBV5-5 and J is TRBJ2-7, with a tentative D call TRBD1 (6 bases). V gave up 0 bases and J gave up 0 bases, with 10 bases separating them. CDR3 length: 15 amino acids. Germline V gene lookup returns CDR1 SGHKS and CDR2 YYEKEE (reference sequence). CDR3 in amino acids: CASSLAGALSYEQYF. CDR3 nucleotides: TGTGCCAGCAGCTTGGCAGGGGCCCTCTCCTACGAGCAGTACTTC.

The V gene is TRBV11-2, the J gene TRBJ2-1; TRBD1 agrees at 9 bases. Germline V gives CDR1 SGHAT, CDR2 FQNNGV. This CDR3 contains 15 residues. With 5 bases clipped from V and 4 bases from J, the junction kept 6 bases outside the gene matches. Written as DNA, the CDR3 is TGTGCCAGCAGCGCCGTGGGACAGGGTTACAATGAGCAGTTCTTC. Protein product: CASSAVGQGYNEQFF.

This clone came up a few times. V usage is TRBV2 and J usage is TRBJ1-5, with 7 bases identical to TRBD1. Germline V gives CDR1 SNHLY, CDR2 FYNNEI. This CDR3 is built from 15 residues. The ends lost 6 bases at V and 2 bases at J; junction bases unmatched: 7. CDR3 DNA sequence: TGTGCCAGCAGCACTAATACAGGGGGCAATCAGCCCCAGCATTTT. As protein: CASSTNTGGNQPQHF.

The V call is TRBV7-2, the J call TRBJ2-1, with 7 nucleotides matching TRBD1. The CDR3 has 17 amino acids. Germline V gene data show CDR1 as SGHTA and CDR2 as FQGNSA. The ends lost 0 bases at V and 3 bases at J; junction bases unmatched: 8. CDR3 coding DNA: TGTGCCAGCAGCTTAGCCATCCGGACAGGCGACTACAATGAGCAGTTCTTC. The encoded protein is CASSLAIRTGDYNEQFF.

The chain employs TRBV5-1 and TRBJ2-6; D not resolved. The CDR3 covers 13 residues. V gave up 7 bases and J gave up 7 bases, with 12 bases separating them. Germline CDR1 is SGHRS and CDR2 is YFSETQ. The CDR3 protein is CASEDNAANVLTF. In DNA form, the CDR3 reads TGCGCCAGCGAAGACAACGCCGCCAACGTCCTGACTTTC.

The chain uses TRBV9 and TRBJ2-7; D perhaps matches TRBD1 (5 bases). Trimming cost V 4 bases and J 6 bases, with 20 bases left between them. The CDR3 extends over 15 amino acids. Germline V gene sequence: CDR1 SGDLS, CDR2 YYNGEE. The CDR3 nucleotides read TGTGCCAGCAGCCCAGATCGATCCAGGGAATCCGAGCAGTACTTC. As protein: CASSPDRSRESEQYF.

This chain links TRBV4-2 with TRBJ1-4; D ambiguous. V lost 0 bases, J lost 8 bases, and 13 bases lay in between. This CDR3 has 15 residues. Germline CDR1 and CDR2: LGHNA and YNFKEQ. In DNA form, the CDR3 reads TGTGCCAGCAGCCAAGATGGTTACGTGAGGGAAAAACTGTTTTTT. Translating it yields CASSQDGYVREKLFF.

The genes are TRBV5-4 and TRBJ2-3; D might be TRBD2 (6 bases). The CDR3 consists of 14 residues. Trimming took 4 bases from V and 4 from J, leaving 13 bases between them. The germline V gene encodes CDR1 SGHNT and CDR2 YYREEE (reference sequence). CDR3 sequence: CASSPNRLADTQYF. The CDR3 nucleotides are TGTGCCAGCAGCCCCAACCGACTAGCAGATACGCAGTATTTT.

This clone has just a few counts. This chain uses TRBV5-1 with TRBJ2-5, with 10 bases matching TRBD2. This CDR3 is built from 15 residues. V lost 6 bases to trimming and J lost 5 bases; unmatched junction nucleotides: 10. Germline-derived CDR1 and CDR2 are SGHRS and YFSETQ. The CDR3 protein is CASTSGASGGETQYF. The CDR3 DNA reads as TGCGCCAGCACCTCCGGGGCTAGCGGGGGCGAGACCCAGTACTTC.

A single count supports this clone. This rearrangement joins TRBV30 to TRBJ1-3, with 7 positions matching TRBD1. CDR3 length: 14 amino acids. V shed 3 bases and J 4 bases; nucleotides not matched to a gene: 6. Germline V gene sequence: CDR1 GTSNPN, CDR2 SVGIG (reference sequence). In nucleotides, the CDR3 is TGTGCCTGGAGAGGGGACAGTGTAGGAAACACCATATATTTT. Translating it yields CAWRGDSVGNTIYF.

This rearrangement joins TRBV18 to TRBJ1-1; D perhaps matches TRBD1 (5 bases). CDR3 length equals 15 residues. V lost 3 bases to trimming and J lost 3 bases, with 14 bases between them. CDR1 and CDR2 from the germline V gene are KGHSH and LQKENI. As DNA, the CDR3 is TGTGCCAGCTCACCGGCAGGGCAAGACTACACTGAAGCTTTCTTT. Protein product: CASSPAGQDYTEAFF.